A selection of T cell receptor beta chains follows, all from one sample in a study of response to subunit inactivated influenza vaccine. TCRdb re-analysed the RT-PCR reads in MiXCR, keeping a single row per CDR3 protein. The sample lists roughly 780,000 distinct CDR3 sequences, around a sixth occurring once. The sequenced sample was PBMCs from blood, obtained approximately 5 days after vaccination. Source of these receptors: a man between 45 and 60 years old who received an inactivated influenza vaccine. Both conserved end residues are part of each CDR3. The D gene is left open where the match is weak. The size entry is marked missing in some rows and otherwise reads once, few, many or a size class.

d_gene	abundance	v_gene	j_gene	CDR3aa	CDR3nt
-	-	TRBV10-3	TRBJ1-3	CAISDQGNTIYF	TGTGCCATCAGTGATCAAGGAAATACCATATATTTT
TRBD1	-	TRBV12-3/TRBV12-4	TRBJ2-7	CASSPRTGLFYEQYF	TGTGCCAGCAGTCCCCGGACAGGCCTATTCTACGAGCAGTACTTC
-	once	TRBV28	TRBJ2-3	CASSLQGRGTQYF	TGTGCCAGCAGTTTACAGGGAAGGGGTACGCAGTATTTT
-	few	TRBV10-2	TRBJ1-1	CASRRGTGEAFF	TGCGCCAGCAGAAGGGGTACGGGGGAAGCTTTCTTT
-	-	TRBV18	TRBJ2-5	CASSAGIQETQYF	TGTGCCAGCTCAGCAGGGATCCAAGAGACCCAGTACTTC
-	few	TRBV28	TRBJ2-7	CASRRQVNYEQYF	TGTGCCAGCAGAAGACAGGTGAACTACGAGCAGTACTTC
-	few	TRBV7-8	TRBJ1-2	CASSSPRESLNYGYTF	TGTGCCAGCAGCTCGCCCAGAGAGTCCCTTAACTATGGCTACACCTTC
-	-	TRBV4-3	TRBJ2-3	CASTKGNTDTQYF	TGCGCCAGCACTAAGGGTAACACAGATACGCAGTATTTT
TRBD1	-	TRBV12-3/TRBV12-4	TRBJ2-3	CASSDRDREPRTQYF	TGTGCCAGCAGTGACCGGGACAGGGAACCCCGTACGCAGTATTTT
TRBD2	-	TRBV4-2	TRBJ2-1	CASSQDGTRSGNEQFF	TGTGCCAGCAGCCAAGACGGGACTAGGTCTGGCAATGAGCAGTTCTTC
-	few	TRBV12-3/TRBV12-4	TRBJ1-4	CASSRLGSGFEKLFF	TGTGCCAGCAGTCGATTAGGAAGCGGGTTCGAAAAACTGTTTTTT
-	-	TRBV12-3/TRBV12-4	TRBJ2-2	CASSPPWNSGELFF	TGTGCCAGCAGTCCCCCTTGGAATTCCGGGGAGCTGTTTTTT
-	-	TRBV5-1	TRBJ2-1	CASSFAGENEQFF	TGCGCCAGCAGCTTTGCGGGCGAGAATGAGCAGTTCTTC
TRBD1	-	TRBV12-3/TRBV12-4	TRBJ1-1	CASSLAGTGVPYTEAFF	TGTGCCAGCAGTTTAGCCGGGACAGGGGTCCCCTACACTGAAGCTTTCTTT
-	few	TRBV5-1	TRBJ1-4	CASSLATDYEKLFF	TGCGCCAGCAGCTTGGCGACGGACTATGAAAAACTGTTTTTT
-	-	TRBV27	TRBJ2-5	CASRGPETQYF	TGTGCCAGCAGGGGGCCAGAGACCCAGTACTTC
-	-	TRBV20-1	TRBJ2-1	CSARDFAGLNNEQFF	TGCAGTGCTAGAGATTTTGCGGGATTAAATAATGAGCAGTTCTTC
-	few	TRBV10-3	TRBJ1-5	CAISLDSNQPQHF	TGTGCCATCTCCCTTGATAGCAATCAGCCCCAGCATTTT
-	few	TRBV12-3/TRBV12-4	TRBJ2-3	CASSALGGAAAQYF	TGTGCCAGCAGTGCCTTAGGGGGGGCCGCGGCGCAGTATTTT
TRBD2	-	TRBV4-1	TRBJ2-3	CASSRFLAGAVTDTQYF	TGCGCCAGCAGCCGTTTTCTAGCGGGGGCCGTCACAGATACGCAGTATTTT